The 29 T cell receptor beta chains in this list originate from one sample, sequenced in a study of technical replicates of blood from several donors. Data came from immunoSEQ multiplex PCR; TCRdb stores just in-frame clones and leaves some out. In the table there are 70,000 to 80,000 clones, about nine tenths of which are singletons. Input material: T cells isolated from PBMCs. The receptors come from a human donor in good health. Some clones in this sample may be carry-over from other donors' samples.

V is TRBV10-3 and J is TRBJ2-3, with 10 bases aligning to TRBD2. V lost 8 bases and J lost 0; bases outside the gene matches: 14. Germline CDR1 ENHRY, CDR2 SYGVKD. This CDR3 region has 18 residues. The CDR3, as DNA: TGTGCCATCGCGTTTTCCCTAGCGGGAGCCCATAGCACAGATACGCAGTATTTT. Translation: CAIAFSLAGAHSTDTQYF.

CDR3 sequence (DNA): TGTGCCAGCAGTGAGCGGACAGGGGCCCCAACCTACGAGCAGTACTTC. As protein: CASSERTGAPTYEQYF. J is TRBJ2-7 and V is TRBV6-1, with TRBD1 matching 9 bases. Germline V gene data show CDR1 as MNHNS and CDR2 as SASEGT. The CDR3 is 16 residues long. After removal of 3 bases from V and 2 bases from J, the junction contained 8 bases not matched to a gene.

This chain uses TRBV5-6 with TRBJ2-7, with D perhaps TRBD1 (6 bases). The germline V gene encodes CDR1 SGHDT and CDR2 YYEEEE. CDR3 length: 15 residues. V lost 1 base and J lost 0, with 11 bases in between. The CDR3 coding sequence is TGTGCCAGCAGCTTGAGGGGGTTGAGCTCCTACGAGCAGTACTTC. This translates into CASSLRGLSSYEQYF. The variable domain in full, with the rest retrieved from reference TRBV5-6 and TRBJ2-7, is DAGVTQSPTHLIKTRGQQVTLRCSPKSGHDTVSWYQQALGQGPQFIFQYYEEEERQRGNFPDRFSGHQFPNYSSELNVNALLLGDSALYLCASSLRGLSSYEQYFGPGTRLTVT.

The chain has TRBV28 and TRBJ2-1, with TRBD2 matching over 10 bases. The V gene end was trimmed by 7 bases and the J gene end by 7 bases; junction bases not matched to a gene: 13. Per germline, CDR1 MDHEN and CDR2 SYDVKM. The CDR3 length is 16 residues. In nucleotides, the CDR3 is TGTGCCAGCATCAAGCGACAGGCTAGCGGGAGAAATGAGCAGTTCTTC. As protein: CASIKRQASGRNEQFF.

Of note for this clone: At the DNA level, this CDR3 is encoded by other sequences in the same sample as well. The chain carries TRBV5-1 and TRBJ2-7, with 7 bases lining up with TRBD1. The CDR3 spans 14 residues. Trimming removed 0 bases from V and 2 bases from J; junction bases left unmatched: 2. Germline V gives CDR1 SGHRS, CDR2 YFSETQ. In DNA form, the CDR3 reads TGCGCCAGCAGCTTGGGACAGGGCCCCTACGAGCAGTACTTC. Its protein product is CASSLGQGPYEQYF.

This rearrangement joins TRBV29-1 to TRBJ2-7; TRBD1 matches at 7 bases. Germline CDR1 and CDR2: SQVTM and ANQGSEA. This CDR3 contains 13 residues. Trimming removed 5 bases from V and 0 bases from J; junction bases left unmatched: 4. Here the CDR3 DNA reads TGCAGCGTTTTGGGACAGATCTCCTACGAGCAGTACTTC. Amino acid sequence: CSVLGQISYEQYF.

The chain's CDR3 is CATSGIVTSNEKLFF. CDR3 nucleotides: TGTGCCACCTCCGGGATAGTGACCTCTAATGAAAAACTGTTTTTT. The gene calls are TRBV19 and TRBJ1-4, with D unclear. CDR3 length: 15 residues. Trimming left V 10 bases short and J 3 bases short, with 18 bases between. The germline gives CDR1 LNHDA, CDR2 SQIVND (reference sequence).

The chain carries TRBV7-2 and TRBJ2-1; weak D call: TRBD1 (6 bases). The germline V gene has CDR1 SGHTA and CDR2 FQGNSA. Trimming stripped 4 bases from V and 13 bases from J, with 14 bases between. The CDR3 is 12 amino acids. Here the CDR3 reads CASSSATGNQFF. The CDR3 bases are TGTGCCAGCAGCTCCGCAACAGGGAACCAGTTCTTC.

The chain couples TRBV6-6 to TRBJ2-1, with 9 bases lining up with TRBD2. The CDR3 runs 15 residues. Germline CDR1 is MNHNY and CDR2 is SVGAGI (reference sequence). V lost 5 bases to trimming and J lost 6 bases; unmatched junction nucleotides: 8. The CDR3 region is CASSLLAGAGNEQFF. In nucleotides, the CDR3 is TGTGCCAGCAGTCTCTTAGCGGGAGCGGGCAATGAGCAGTTCTTC.

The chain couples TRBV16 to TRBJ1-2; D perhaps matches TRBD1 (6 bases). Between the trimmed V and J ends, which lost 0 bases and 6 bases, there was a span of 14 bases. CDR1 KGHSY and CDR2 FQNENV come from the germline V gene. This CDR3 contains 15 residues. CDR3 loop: CASSQSIGGADGYTF. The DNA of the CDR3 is TGTGCCAGCAGCCAATCGATTGGGGGCGCGGATGGCTACACCTTC.

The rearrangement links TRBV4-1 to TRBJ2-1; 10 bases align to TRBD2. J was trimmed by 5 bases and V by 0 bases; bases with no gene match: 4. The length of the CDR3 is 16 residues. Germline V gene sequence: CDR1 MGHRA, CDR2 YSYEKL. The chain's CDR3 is CASSQDSTSGNNEQFF. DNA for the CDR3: TGCGCCAGCAGCCAAGATAGCACTAGCGGGAACAATGAGCAGTTCTTC.

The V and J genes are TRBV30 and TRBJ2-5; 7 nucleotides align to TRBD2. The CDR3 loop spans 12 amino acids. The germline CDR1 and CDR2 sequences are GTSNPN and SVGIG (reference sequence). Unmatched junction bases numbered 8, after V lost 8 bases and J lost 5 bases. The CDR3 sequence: CAGGGRLETQYF. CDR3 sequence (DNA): TGTGCCGGGGGGGGGAGGTTGGAGACCCAGTACTTC.

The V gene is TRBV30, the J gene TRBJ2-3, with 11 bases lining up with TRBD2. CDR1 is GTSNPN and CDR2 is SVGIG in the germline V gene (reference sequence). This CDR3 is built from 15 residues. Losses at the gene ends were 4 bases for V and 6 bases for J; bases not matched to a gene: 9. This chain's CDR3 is CAWTGASGRSDTQYF. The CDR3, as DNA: TGTGCCTGGACGGGAGCTAGCGGGAGGTCCGATACGCAGTATTTT.

The CDR3 DNA sequence: TGTGCCAGCCTCAGGTCCCCAGATGGCTACACCTTC. Its protein product is CASLRSPDGYTF. This chain connects TRBV2 to TRBJ1-2; D call uncertain. CDR3 length: 12 residues. The germline V gene encodes CDR1 SNHLY and CDR2 FYNNEI. Trimming removed 8 bases at V and 6 bases at J, with 13 bases between.

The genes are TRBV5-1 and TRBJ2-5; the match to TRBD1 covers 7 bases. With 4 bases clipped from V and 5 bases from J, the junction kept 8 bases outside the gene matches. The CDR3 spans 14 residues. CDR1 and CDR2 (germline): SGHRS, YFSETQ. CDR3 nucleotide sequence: TGCGCCAGCAGCGTGACAGGGTATGGGGAGACCCAGTACTTC. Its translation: CASSVTGYGETQYF.

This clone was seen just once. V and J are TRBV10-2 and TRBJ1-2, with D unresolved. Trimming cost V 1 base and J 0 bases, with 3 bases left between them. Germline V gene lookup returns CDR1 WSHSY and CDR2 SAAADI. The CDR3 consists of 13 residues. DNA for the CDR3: TGCGCCAGCAGTGAGTTAACTAACTATGGCTACACCTTC. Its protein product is CASSELTNYGYTF.

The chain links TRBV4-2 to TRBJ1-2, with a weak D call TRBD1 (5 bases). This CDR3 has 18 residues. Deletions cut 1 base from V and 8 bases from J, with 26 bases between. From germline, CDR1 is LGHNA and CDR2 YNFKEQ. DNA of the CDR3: TGTGCCAGCAGCCAAGGTTCGGGGGAACGGGGACTTGTTAGGGGCTACACCTTC. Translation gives CASSQGSGERGLVRGYTF.

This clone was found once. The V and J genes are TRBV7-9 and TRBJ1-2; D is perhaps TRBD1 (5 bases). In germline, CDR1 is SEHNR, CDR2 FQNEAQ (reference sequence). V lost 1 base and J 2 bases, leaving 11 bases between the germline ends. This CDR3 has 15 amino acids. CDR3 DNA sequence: TGTGCCAGCAGCTTAGGACAGCCTGTCAACTATGGCTACACCTTC. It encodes CASSLGQPVNYGYTF.

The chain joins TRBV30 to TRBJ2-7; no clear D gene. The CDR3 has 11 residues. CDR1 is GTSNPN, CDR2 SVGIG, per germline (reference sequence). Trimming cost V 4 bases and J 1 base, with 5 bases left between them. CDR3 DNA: TGTGCCTGGACGACATCCTACGAGCAGTACTTC. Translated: CAWTTSYEQYF.

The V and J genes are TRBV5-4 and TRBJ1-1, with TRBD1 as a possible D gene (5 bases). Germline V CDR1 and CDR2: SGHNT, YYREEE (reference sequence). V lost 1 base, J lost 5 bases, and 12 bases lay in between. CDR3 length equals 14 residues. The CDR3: CASSLRGGGTEAFF. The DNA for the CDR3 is TGTGCCAGCAGCTTGCGGGGGGGAGGAACTGAAGCTTTCTTT. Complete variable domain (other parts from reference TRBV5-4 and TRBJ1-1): ETGVTQSPTHLIKTRGQQVTLRCSSQSGHNTVSWYQQALGQGPQFIFQYYREEENGRGNFPPRFSGLQFPNYSSELNVNALELDDSALYLCASSLRGGGTEAFFGQGTRLTVV.

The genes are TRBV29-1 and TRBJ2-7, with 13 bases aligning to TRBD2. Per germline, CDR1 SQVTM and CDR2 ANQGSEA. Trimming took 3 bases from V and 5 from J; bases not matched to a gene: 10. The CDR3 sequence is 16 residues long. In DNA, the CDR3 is TGCAGCGTTGATGTTAGGACTAGCGGGAGAGGGGACGAGCAGTACTTC. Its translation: CSVDVRTSGRGDEQYF.

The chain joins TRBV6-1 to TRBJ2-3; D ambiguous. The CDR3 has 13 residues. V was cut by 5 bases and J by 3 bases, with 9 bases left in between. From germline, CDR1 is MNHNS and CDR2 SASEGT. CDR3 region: CASSYPRTDTQYF. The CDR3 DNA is TGTGCCAGCAGTTATCCTAGGACAGATACGCAGTATTTT.

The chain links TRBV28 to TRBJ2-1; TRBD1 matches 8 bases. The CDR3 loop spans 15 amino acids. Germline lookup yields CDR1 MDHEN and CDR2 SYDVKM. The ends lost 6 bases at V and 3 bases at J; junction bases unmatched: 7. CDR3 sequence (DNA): TGTGCCAGCAGCTCAGGGGGCGCGGGCTACAATGAGCAGTTCTTC. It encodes CASSSGGAGYNEQFF. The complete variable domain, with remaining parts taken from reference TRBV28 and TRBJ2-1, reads DVKVTQSSRYLVKRTGEKVFLECVQDMDHENMFWYRQDPGLGLRLIYFSYDVKMKEKGDIPEGYSVSREKKERFSLILESASTNQTSMYLCASSSGGAGYNEQFFGPGTRLTVL.

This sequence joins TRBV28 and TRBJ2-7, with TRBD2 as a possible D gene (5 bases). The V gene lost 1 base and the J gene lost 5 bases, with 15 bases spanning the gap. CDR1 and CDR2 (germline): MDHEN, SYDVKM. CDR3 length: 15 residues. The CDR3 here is CASSLSVEEGHEQYF. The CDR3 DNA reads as TGTGCCAGCAGTTTATCCGTAGAAGAGGGCCACGAGCAGTACTTC. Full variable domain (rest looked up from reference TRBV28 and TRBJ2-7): DVKVTQSSRYLVKRTGEKVFLECVQDMDHENMFWYRQDPGLGLRLIYFSYDVKMKEKGDIPEGYSVSREKKERFSLILESASTNQTSMYLCASSLSVEEGHEQYFGPGTRLTVT.

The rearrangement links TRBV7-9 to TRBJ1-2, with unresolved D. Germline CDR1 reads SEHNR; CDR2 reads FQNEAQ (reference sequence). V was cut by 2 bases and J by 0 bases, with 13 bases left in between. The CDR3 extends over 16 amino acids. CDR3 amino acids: CASSLNAGTSNYGYTF. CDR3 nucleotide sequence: TGTGCCAGCAGCTTAAATGCGGGAACGTCTAACTATGGCTACACCTTC. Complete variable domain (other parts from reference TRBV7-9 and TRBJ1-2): DTGVSQNPRHKITKRGQNVTFRCDPISEHNRLYWYRQTLGQGPEFLTYFQNEAQLEKSRLLSDRFSAERPKGSFSTLEIQRTEQGDSAMYLCASSLNAGTSNYGYTFGSGTRLTVV.

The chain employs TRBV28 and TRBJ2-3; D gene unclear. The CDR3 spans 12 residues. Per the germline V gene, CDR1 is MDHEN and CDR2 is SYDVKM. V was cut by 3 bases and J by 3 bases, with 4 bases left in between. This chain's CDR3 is CASSLRTDTQYF. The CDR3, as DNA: TGTGCCAGCAGTTTGCGGACAGATACGCAGTATTTT.

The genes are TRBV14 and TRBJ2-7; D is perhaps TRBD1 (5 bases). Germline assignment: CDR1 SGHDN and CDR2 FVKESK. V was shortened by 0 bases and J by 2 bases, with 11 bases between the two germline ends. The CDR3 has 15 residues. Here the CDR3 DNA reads TGTGCCAGCAGCCAAGATGGCCAGGGCCCCTACGAGCAGTACTTC. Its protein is CASSQDGQGPYEQYF. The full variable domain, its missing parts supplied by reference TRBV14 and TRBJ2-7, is EAGVTQFPSHSVIEKGQTVTLRCDPISGHDNLYWYRRVMGKEIKFLLHFVKESKQDESGMPNNRFLAERTGGTYSTLKVQPAELEDSGVYFCASSQDGQGPYEQYFGPGTRLTVT.

CDR3 loop: CASRRQGRYTGELFF. The CDR3 DNA reads TGTGCCAGCAGGAGACAGGGGCGGTACACCGGGGAGCTGTTTTTT. The J gene is TRBJ2-2, the V gene TRBV6-1; 8 bases fit TRBD1. This CDR3 is 15 amino acids long. CDR1 is MNHNS, CDR2 SASEGT, per germline. J lost 3 bases, V lost 6 bases, and 6 bases had no gene match.

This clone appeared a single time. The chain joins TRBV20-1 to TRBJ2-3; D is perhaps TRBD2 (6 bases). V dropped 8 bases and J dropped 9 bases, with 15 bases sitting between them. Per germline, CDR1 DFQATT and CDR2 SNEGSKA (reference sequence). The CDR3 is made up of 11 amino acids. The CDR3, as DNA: TGCAGTCATCGGGCGGGATCAACGCAGTATTTT. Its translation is CSHRAGSTQYF.